This TCR beta chain comes out of a study of radiation and T cells in renal cell carcinoma (dated by TCRdb to 2020 to 2022). In terms of the full investigation: The samples were obtained from a clinical trial, where primary renal cell carcinomas were treated with 15 Gy stereotactic body radiation therapy and then removed by nephrectomy 4 weeks afterward. In total, 50 or so samples underwent TCR beta sequencing: 25 or so tumors plus 27 peripheral blood samples. A total of about 4 million unique CDR3 nucleotide sequences, encoding more than 2 million unique CDR3 amino acid sequences, were found across all 50 or so samples. Results the study describes overall, beyond this receptor: No pretreatment tumor biopsies were available, so the baseline intratumoral presence of clonotypes could not be determined. Dynamics of the blood repertoire were not tracked past 4 weeks after treatment. With a single-armed trial design, the study had no way to address how radiation dose or scheduling affects the TCR repertoire. In blood, the top tumor clonotypes increased between baseline and 2 weeks post-radiation and then shrank by 4 weeks, which suggests that tumor-resident clones expanded only transiently.

TCR beta libraries were generated from genomic DNA with the immunoSEQ kit, following the manufacturer's recommendations. For library preparation, a first multiplex PCR was performed with proprietary primers, followed by a second PCR in which unique barcodes were added, and bead cleanups were performed after each round. A kit-provided positive control reaction and a negative control reaction were included in every sample batch. The final libraries were assessed on an Agilent 4200 TapeStation D1000 ScreenTape, pooled by volume, and quantified by qPCR. Sequencing ran on an Illumina NextSeq500 with a MidOutput 150-cycle cartridge, using 156 Read1 and 15 Index1 cycles with kit custom primers. The pooled library was loaded at 0.9 to 1 pM, with an approximately 21% PhiX control spiked in. The published analysis was carried out like this. Vendor-processed data were analyzed in R, with a clonotype defined as all T cells sharing the same CDR3 nucleotide sequence. In the clone abundance analyses, frequencies in each sample were normalized to that sample's 10,000 most abundant clones. Public T cell clones, which averaged fewer than five per sample, were removed prior to analysis. A difference in abundance of at least 32-fold between compartments was used to define tumor-enriched and baseline blood-enriched clonotypes. Clonotypes expanded or contracted between blood time points were identified with a beta-binomial differential abundance model. The Baroni-Urbani and Buser coefficient was used to measure tumor-blood repertoire similarity, and groups were compared with two-tailed Wilcoxon tests in R. TCRdb took over this immuneACCESS table, retaining in-frame rearrangements with V and J assigned. Such tables are incomplete; in checked studies, under half of the missing clones stem from an unresolved V gene, and the remainder is unexplained. That table gives V, J and clone size, and the DNA gave D and trimming. This sample has over 45,000 clones in its table, and more than 60% of those were observed once. Jointly, the top ten make up 7.3% of the sample.

Explained via the paper, the time point label denotes: baseline pretreatment blood. Read against the paper, the sample's treatment or condition label means: 15 Gy SBRT to primary tumor, nephrectomy 4 weeks later. To follow tumor-enriched clonotypes, serial peripheral blood was collected from radiation-treated patients at baseline and at 2 weeks and 4 weeks after SBRT. All patients had renal cell carcinoma with clear cell pathology. Genomic DNA for TCR sequencing was prepared using the QIAamp DNA Blood Mini Kit (Qiagen). Only samples passing all quality control checks were included in the analyses. V is shortened by 3 bases, J by 3 bases, and the region joining them spans 8 bases. The germline V gene yields KGHSH for CDR1 and LQKENI for CDR2. Measured from the cysteine to the phenylalanine, the CDR3 is 13 residues long. The kept DNA is CDR3 alone, 39 bases in frame from the first base. Concerning this clone itself: No cognate antigen has been identified for it. Base qualities are not at hand, and no much larger clone is one base apart.

The chain employs TRBV18 and TRBJ2-5; the D segment could be TRBD2, given 5 matching bases. Specimen: blood, collected from a patient whose treatment included radiotherapy and nephrectomy. The receptor was isolated from a man aged 55 to 70 with renal cell carcinoma. The CDR3: CASSPDGKETQYF. Here is the DNA: TGTGCCAGCTCACCCGACGGGAAAGAGACCCAGTACTTC. The full variable domain, completed from the reference TRBV18 and TRBJ2-5 proteins outside the CDR3, reads NAGVMQNPRHLVRRRGQEARLRCSPMKGHSHVYWYRQLPEEGLKFMVYLQKENIIDESGMPKERFSAEFPKEGPSILRIQQVVRGDSAAYFCASSPDGKETQYFGPGTRLLVL.